This is a list of T cell receptor beta chains from one sample in a study of graft-versus-host responses after intestinal transplantation. Their antigen targets remain unknown. TCRdb keeps only in-frame clones here, not all; method: immunoSEQ multiplex PCR. The table shows about 90,000 clones, with over 80% occurring only once. The sample in question was unstimulated CD8+ T cells sorted from spleen or lymph node cells, obtained before transplant. These TCRs come from a human donor who was the organ donor for an intestinal transplant. Both conserved end residues are part of each CDR3. Fields, in order: D gene, clone size, V gene, J gene, CDR3 protein, CDR3 DNA. D genes are given only for firm matches. Not every row has a clone size; where given, it reads once, few, many or a size class.

D gene: .; clone size: .; V gene: TRBV13; J gene: TRBJ2-2; CDR3 protein: CASKGQNTGELFF; CDR3 DNA: TGTGCCAGCAAGGGGCAGAACACCGGGGAGCTGTTTTTT
D gene: TRBD1; clone size: .; V gene: TRBV27; J gene: TRBJ1-2; CDR3 protein: CASSLSIGTALSYGYTF; CDR3 DNA: TGTGCCAGCAGTTTATCGATTGGGACAGCCTTATCCTATGGCTACACCTTC
D gene: .; clone size: .; V gene: TRBV7-9; J gene: TRBJ1-1; CDR3 protein: CASSPSNEAFF; CDR3 DNA: TGTGCCAGCAGCCCTAGTAATGAAGCTTTCTTT
D gene: .; clone size: .; V gene: TRBV27; J gene: TRBJ2-3; CDR3 protein: CASSLSRLSAQYF; CDR3 DNA: TGTGCCAGCAGTTTGTCCAGGTTGTCAGCGCAGTATTTT
D gene: .; clone size: .; V gene: TRBV27; J gene: TRBJ1-2; CDR3 protein: CASSLAGYGYTF; CDR3 DNA: TGTGCCAGCAGTTTGGCAGGGTACGGCTACACCTTC
D gene: TRBD2; clone size: once; V gene: TRBV9; J gene: TRBJ2-5; CDR3 protein: CASSFQGGVETQYF; CDR3 DNA: TGTGCCAGCAGCTTCCAGGGAGGGGTGGAGACCCAGTACTTC
D gene: .; clone size: .; V gene: TRBV2; J gene: TRBJ2-5; CDR3 protein: CASSARLVHPTQYF; CDR3 DNA: TGTGCCAGCAGTGCCCGACTAGTCCATCCCACCCAGTACTTC
D gene: TRBD1; clone size: .; V gene: TRBV19; J gene: TRBJ1-1; CDR3 protein: CASSIRDSMNTEAFF; CDR3 DNA: TGTGCCAGTAGTATCCGGGACAGTATGAACACTGAAGCTTTCTTT
D gene: TRBD2; clone size: .; V gene: TRBV28; J gene: TRBJ2-7; CDR3 protein: CASRLRVPGLAPEQYF; CDR3 DNA: TGTGCCAGCAGGTTACGGGTTCCGGGACTAGCGCCCGAGCAGTACTTC
D gene: .; clone size: once; V gene: TRBV5-1; J gene: TRBJ2-2; CDR3 protein: CASSPQGANGELFF; CDR3 DNA: TGCGCCAGCAGCCCACAGGGTGCTAATGGGGAGCTGTTTTTT
D gene: .; clone size: .; V gene: TRBV27; J gene: TRBJ2-1; CDR3 protein: CASRPFPGNNEQFF; CDR3 DNA: TGTGCCAGCAGGCCCTTCCCAGGGAACAATGAGCAGTTCTTC
D gene: .; clone size: once; V gene: TRBV6-5; J gene: TRBJ1-2; CDR3 protein: CASSRRILDYGYTF; CDR3 DNA: TGTGCCAGCAGTCGCAGAATATTGGACTATGGCTACACCTTC
D gene: .; clone size: .; V gene: TRBV11-3; J gene: TRBJ2-7; CDR3 protein: CASSLWAGRPYEQYF; CDR3 DNA: TGTGCCAGCAGCTTATGGGCGGGGCGCCCCTACGAGCAGTACTTC
D gene: .; clone size: .; V gene: TRBV11-3; J gene: TRBJ1-2; CDR3 protein: CASSSYRVGDYGYTF; CDR3 DNA: TGTGCCAGCAGCTCCTACAGGGTGGGGGACTATGGCTACACCTTC
D gene: .; clone size: .; V gene: TRBV4-1; J gene: TRBJ2-2; CDR3 protein: CASSHPTSTLNTGELFF; CDR3 DNA: TGCGCCAGCAGCCATCCCACTAGCACCTTGAACACCGGGGAGCTGTTTTTT
D gene: TRBD2; clone size: .; V gene: TRBV13; J gene: TRBJ2-7; CDR3 protein: CASSQPGLAIYEQYF; CDR3 DNA: TGTGCCAGCAGTCAACCGGGACTAGCGATTTACGAGCAGTACTTC
D gene: TRBD2; clone size: few; V gene: TRBV15; J gene: TRBJ2-5; CDR3 protein: CATSGRTSGTGETQYF; CDR3 DNA: TGTGCCACCAGCGGGCGGACTAGCGGGACCGGAGAGACCCAGTACTTC
D gene: .; clone size: .; V gene: TRBV7-9; J gene: TRBJ2-5; CDR3 protein: CASSWGPKETQYF; CDR3 DNA: TGTGCCAGCAGCTGGGGCCCGAAAGAGACCCAGTACTTC
D gene: TRBD2; clone size: .; V gene: TRBV19; J gene: TRBJ2-3; CDR3 protein: CASTWTSGDTDTQYF; CDR3 DNA: TGTGCCAGTACCTGGACTAGCGGGGACACAGATACGCAGTATTTT
D gene: .; clone size: .; V gene: TRBV7-2; J gene: TRBJ1-5; CDR3 protein: CASSLGPGHSNQPQHF; CDR3 DNA: TGTGCCAGCAGCTTAGGACCCGGACATAGCAATCAGCCCCAGCATTTT
D gene: TRBD2; clone size: .; V gene: TRBV9; J gene: TRBJ2-5; CDR3 protein: CASSSGSLETQYF; CDR3 DNA: TGTGCCAGCAGTAGCGGGAGCCTAGAGACCCAGTACTTC
D gene: TRBD1; clone size: once; V gene: TRBV13; J gene: TRBJ1-4; CDR3 protein: CASSPRTGWGNEKLFF; CDR3 DNA: TGTGCCAGCAGCCCCCGGACAGGGTGGGGCAATGAAAAACTGTTTTTT
D gene: .; clone size: .; V gene: TRBV9; J gene: TRBJ1-1; CDR3 protein: CASSGFKNTEAFF; CDR3 DNA: TGTGCCAGCAGCGGTTTTAAGAACACTGAAGCTTTCTTT
D gene: .; clone size: once; V gene: TRBV30; J gene: TRBJ2-2; CDR3 protein: CAWSGQLTGELFF; CDR3 DNA: TGTGCCTGGAGCGGACAACTCACCGGGGAGCTGTTTTTT
D gene: TRBD2; clone size: .; V gene: TRBV7-6; J gene: TRBJ2-5; CDR3 protein: CASSFPATTSGGETQYF; CDR3 DNA: TGTGCCAGCAGCTTCCCTGCTACGACTAGCGGGGGAGAGACCCAGTACTTC
D gene: TRBD1; clone size: .; V gene: TRBV5-1; J gene: TRBJ2-5; CDR3 protein: CASSRGQGLEETQYF; CDR3 DNA: TGCGCCAGCAGCCGCGGACAGGGGCTGGAGGAGACCCAGTACTTC
D gene: TRBD1; clone size: .; V gene: TRBV5-1; J gene: TRBJ2-7; CDR3 protein: CASSFLLQGNYEQYF; CDR3 DNA: TGCGCCAGCAGCTTTCTCTTACAGGGGAATTACGAGCAGTACTTC
D gene: .; clone size: .; V gene: TRBV13; J gene: TRBJ2-1; CDR3 protein: CASSPRLENEQFF; CDR3 DNA: TGTGCCAGCAGCCCCCGACTGGAGAATGAGCAGTTCTTC
D gene: .; clone size: .; V gene: TRBV10-3; J gene: TRBJ1-6; CDR3 protein: CAISESSGAGSPLHF; CDR3 DNA: TGTGCCATCAGTGAGTCGTCAGGGGCGGGCTCACCCCTCCACTTT
D gene: TRBD2; clone size: .; V gene: TRBV5-1; J gene: TRBJ2-7; CDR3 protein: CASSLQGLASGNYYEQYF; CDR3 DNA: TGCGCCAGCAGCTTACAGGGGCTGGCTAGCGGGAATTACTACGAGCAGTACTTC
D gene: .; clone size: once; V gene: TRBV5-1; J gene: TRBJ2-1; CDR3 protein: CASSLVSLLFDEQFF; CDR3 DNA: TGCGCCAGCAGCCTGGTGTCCCTCTTGTTCGATGAGCAGTTCTTC
D gene: TRBD2; clone size: .; V gene: TRBV2; J gene: TRBJ2-7; CDR3 protein: CATKGLAEKYYEQYF; CDR3 DNA: TGTGCCACCAAGGGACTAGCGGAGAAATACTACGAGCAGTACTTC
D gene: .; clone size: .; V gene: TRBV30; J gene: TRBJ2-1; CDR3 protein: CAWNTGPHEQFF; CDR3 DNA: TGTGCCTGGAACACAGGGCCTCATGAGCAGTTCTTC
D gene: TRBD1; clone size: once; V gene: TRBV19; J gene: TRBJ1-5; CDR3 protein: CASKGQGAQPQHF; CDR3 DNA: TGTGCCAGTAAGGGACAGGGGGCTCAGCCCCAGCATTTT
D gene: .; clone size: .; V gene: TRBV7-8; J gene: TRBJ2-3; CDR3 protein: CAPQEVSTDTQYF; CDR3 DNA: TGTGCCCCCCAAGAGGTCAGCACAGATACGCAGTATTTT
D gene: TRBD2; clone size: .; V gene: TRBV4-1; J gene: TRBJ2-3; CDR3 protein: CASSQVGGGGADTQYF; CDR3 DNA: TGCGCCAGCAGCCAAGTGGGCGGGGGAGGAGCGGATACGCAGTATTTT
D gene: TRBD2; clone size: once; V gene: TRBV19; J gene: TRBJ2-7; CDR3 protein: CASSARLALNEQYF; CDR3 DNA: TGTGCCAGTAGTGCGAGACTAGCTCTAAACGAGCAGTACTTC
D gene: TRBD2; clone size: .; V gene: TRBV27; J gene: TRBJ2-1; CDR3 protein: CASSFGAGGWDEQFF; CDR3 DNA: TGTGCCAGCAGTTTCGGAGCGGGAGGGTGGGATGAGCAGTTCTTC
D gene: .; clone size: .; V gene: TRBV27; J gene: TRBJ2-7; CDR3 protein: CSSAVGGTVADEQYF; CDR3 DNA: TGTTCTTCAGCAGTTGGGGGGACAGTGGCAGACGAGCAGTACTTC
D gene: .; clone size: .; V gene: TRBV9; J gene: TRBJ1-4; CDR3 protein: CASSVGGLDNEKLFF; CDR3 DNA: TGTGCCAGCAGCGTAGGAGGACTGGATAATGAAAAACTGTTTTTT
D gene: .; clone size: once; V gene: TRBV19; J gene: TRBJ2-7; CDR3 protein: CASSIGVGVLYEQYF; CDR3 DNA: TGTGCCAGTAGTATTGGGGTCGGGGTCCTCTACGAGCAGTACTTC
D gene: .; clone size: .; V gene: TRBV5-4; J gene: TRBJ2-1; CDR3 protein: CASSRHTDYNEQFF; CDR3 DNA: TGTGCCAGCAGCCGACACACGGATTACAATGAGCAGTTCTTC
D gene: TRBD1; clone size: .; V gene: TRBV7-9; J gene: TRBJ2-7; CDR3 protein: CASSSQRTTGYGREQYF; CDR3 DNA: TGTGCCAGCAGCTCCCAACGGACGACAGGGTACGGGCGCGAGCAGTACTTC
D gene: .; clone size: .; V gene: TRBV6-5; J gene: TRBJ1-1; CDR3 protein: CASSTHGNTEAFF; CDR3 DNA: TGTGCCAGCAGCACCCACGGGAACACTGAAGCTTTCTTT
D gene: TRBD2; clone size: .; V gene: TRBV11-3; J gene: TRBJ2-3; CDR3 protein: CASSLDWLAGGLDTQYF; CDR3 DNA: TGTGCCAGCAGCTTAGATTGGCTAGCGGGGGGGCTCGATACGCAGTATTTT
D gene: .; clone size: .; V gene: TRBV7-9; J gene: TRBJ1-2; CDR3 protein: CASSLGRTDYGYTF; CDR3 DNA: TGTGCCAGCAGCTTAGGTCGGACAGACTATGGCTACACCTTC
D gene: .; clone size: .; V gene: TRBV9; J gene: TRBJ2-3; CDR3 protein: CASSVEGARSDTQYF; CDR3 DNA: TGTGCCAGCAGCGTAGAAGGGGCGAGGTCAGATACGCAGTATTTT
D gene: .; clone size: few; V gene: TRBV7-9; J gene: TRBJ1-1; CDR3 protein: CASSPSTSQGTEAFF; CDR3 DNA: TGTGCCAGCAGCCCAAGTACCAGTCAGGGTACTGAAGCTTTCTTT
D gene: .; clone size: few; V gene: TRBV2; J gene: TRBJ2-3; CDR3 protein: CASSVPQGADTQYF; CDR3 DNA: TGTGCCAGCAGTGTGCCCCAGGGTGCGGATACGCAGTATTTT